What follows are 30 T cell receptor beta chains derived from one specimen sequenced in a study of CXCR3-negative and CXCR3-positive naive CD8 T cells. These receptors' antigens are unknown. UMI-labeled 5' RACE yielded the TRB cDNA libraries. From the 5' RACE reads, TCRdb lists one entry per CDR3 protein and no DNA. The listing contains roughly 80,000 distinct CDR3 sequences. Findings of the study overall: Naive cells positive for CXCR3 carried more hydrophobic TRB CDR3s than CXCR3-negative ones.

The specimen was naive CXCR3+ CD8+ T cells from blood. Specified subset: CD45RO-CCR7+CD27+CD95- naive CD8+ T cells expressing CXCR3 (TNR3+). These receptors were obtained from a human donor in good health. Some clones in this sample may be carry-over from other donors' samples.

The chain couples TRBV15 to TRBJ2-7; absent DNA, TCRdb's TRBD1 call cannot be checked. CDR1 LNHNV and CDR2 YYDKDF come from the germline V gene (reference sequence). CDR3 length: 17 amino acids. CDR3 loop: CATSTTISPLTGDEQYF.

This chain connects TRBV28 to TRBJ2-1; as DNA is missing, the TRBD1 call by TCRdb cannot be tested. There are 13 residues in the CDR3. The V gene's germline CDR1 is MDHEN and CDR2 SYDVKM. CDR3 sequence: CATRSGLNNEQFF.

The CDR3 sequence is CASSRQGLRETQYF. The chain carries TRBV7-9 and TRBJ2-5; there is no DNA to check the TCRdb D call of TRBD1. The CDR3 consists of 14 residues. CDR1 and CDR2 (germline): SEHNR, FQNEAQ (reference sequence).

CDR3 region: CATLEVRDRGARYEQYF. V and J are TRBV7-2 and TRBJ2-7; the TCRdb D gene call, TRBD1, has no DNA to confirm it. The CDR3 is 17 amino acids. Germline assignment: CDR1 SGHTA and CDR2 FQGNSA.

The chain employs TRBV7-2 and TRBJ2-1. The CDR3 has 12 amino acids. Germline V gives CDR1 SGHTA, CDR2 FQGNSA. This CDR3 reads CASSIHDNEQFF.

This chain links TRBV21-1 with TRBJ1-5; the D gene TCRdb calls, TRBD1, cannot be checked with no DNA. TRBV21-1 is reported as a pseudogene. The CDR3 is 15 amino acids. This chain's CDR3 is CASSPGARGGEPQHF.

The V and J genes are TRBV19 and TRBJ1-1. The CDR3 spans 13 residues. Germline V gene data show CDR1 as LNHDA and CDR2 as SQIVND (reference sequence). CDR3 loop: CASSITRNTEAFF.

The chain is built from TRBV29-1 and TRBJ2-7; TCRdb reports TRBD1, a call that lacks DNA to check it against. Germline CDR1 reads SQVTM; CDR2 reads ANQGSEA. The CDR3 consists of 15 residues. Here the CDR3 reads CSVEDGDRGAYEQYF.

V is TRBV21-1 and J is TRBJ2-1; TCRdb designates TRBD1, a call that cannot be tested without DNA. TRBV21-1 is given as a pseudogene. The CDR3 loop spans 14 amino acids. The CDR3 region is CASTPESSYNEQFF.

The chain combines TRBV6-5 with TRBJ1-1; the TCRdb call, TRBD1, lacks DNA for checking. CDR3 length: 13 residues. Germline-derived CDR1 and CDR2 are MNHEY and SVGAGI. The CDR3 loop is CASGWGAGTEAFF.

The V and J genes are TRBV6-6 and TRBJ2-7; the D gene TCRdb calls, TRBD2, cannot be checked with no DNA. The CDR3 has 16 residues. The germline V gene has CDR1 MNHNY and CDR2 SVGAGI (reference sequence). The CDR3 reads CASSYGLAGARWEQYF.

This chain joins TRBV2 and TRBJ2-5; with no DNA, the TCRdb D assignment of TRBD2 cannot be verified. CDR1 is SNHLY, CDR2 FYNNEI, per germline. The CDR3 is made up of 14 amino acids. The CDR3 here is CASSERLALRTQYF.

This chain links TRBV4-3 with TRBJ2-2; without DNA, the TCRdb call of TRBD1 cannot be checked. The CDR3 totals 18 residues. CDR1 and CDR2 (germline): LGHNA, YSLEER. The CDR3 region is CASSQEIPGQYYTGELFF.

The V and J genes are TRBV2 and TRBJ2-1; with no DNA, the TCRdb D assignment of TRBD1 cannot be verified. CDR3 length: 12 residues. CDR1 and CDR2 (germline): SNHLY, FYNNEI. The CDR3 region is CASSPPGGGQFF.

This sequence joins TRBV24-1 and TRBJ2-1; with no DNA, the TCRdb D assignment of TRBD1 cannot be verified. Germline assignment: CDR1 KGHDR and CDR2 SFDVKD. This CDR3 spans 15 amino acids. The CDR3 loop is CATSDTRGSDNEQFF.

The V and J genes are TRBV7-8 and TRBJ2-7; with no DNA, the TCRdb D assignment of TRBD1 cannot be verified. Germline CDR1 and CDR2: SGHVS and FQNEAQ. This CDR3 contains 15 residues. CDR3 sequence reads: CASSPVGAGYYEQYF.

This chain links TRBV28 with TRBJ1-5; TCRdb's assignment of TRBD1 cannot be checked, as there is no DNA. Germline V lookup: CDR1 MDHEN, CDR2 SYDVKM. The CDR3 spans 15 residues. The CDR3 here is CASSSGVLSNQPQHF. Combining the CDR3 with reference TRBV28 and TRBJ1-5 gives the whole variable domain DVKVTQSSRYLVKRTGEKVFLECVQDMDHENMFWYRQDPGLGLRLIYFSYDVKMKEKGDIPEGYSVSREKKERFSLILESASTNQTSMYLCASSSGVLSNQPQHFGDGTRLSIL.

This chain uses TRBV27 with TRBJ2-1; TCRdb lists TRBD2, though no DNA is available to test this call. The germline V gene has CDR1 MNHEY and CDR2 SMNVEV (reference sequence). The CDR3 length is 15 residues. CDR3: CASSPPDPLHNEQFF.

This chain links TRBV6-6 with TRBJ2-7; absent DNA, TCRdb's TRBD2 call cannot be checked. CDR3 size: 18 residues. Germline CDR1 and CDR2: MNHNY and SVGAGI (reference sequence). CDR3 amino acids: CASSYLLPTSGRAGEQYF.

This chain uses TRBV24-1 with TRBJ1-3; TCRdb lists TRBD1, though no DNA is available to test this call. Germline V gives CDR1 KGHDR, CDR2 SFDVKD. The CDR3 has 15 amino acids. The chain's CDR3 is CATSDPGTDGNTIYF.

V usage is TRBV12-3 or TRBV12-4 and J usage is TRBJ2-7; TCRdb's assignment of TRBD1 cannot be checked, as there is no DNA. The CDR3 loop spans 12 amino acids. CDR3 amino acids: CASWTGVDEQYF.

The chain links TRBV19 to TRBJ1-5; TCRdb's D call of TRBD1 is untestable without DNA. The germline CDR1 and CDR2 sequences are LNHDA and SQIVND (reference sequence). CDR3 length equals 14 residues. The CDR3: CASNGGTFFTPQHF. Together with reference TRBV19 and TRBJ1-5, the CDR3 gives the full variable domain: DGGITQSPKYLFRKEGQNVTLSCEQNLNHDAMYWYRQDPGQGLRLIYYSQIVNDFQKGDIAEGYSVSREKKESFPLTVTSAQKNPTAFYLCASNGGTFFTPQHFGDGTRLSIL.

This CDR3 reads CASTKYDRGTEDFF. The genes are TRBV6-2 or TRBV6-3 and TRBJ1-1; TCRdb returns TRBD1, unconfirmable since there is no DNA. The germline V gene has CDR1 MNHEY and CDR2 SVGEGT. The CDR3 is made up of 14 amino acids.

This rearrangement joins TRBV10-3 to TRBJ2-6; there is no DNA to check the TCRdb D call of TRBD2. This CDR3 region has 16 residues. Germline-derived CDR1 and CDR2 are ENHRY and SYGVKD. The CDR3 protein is CAMSGEGLGGANVLTF.

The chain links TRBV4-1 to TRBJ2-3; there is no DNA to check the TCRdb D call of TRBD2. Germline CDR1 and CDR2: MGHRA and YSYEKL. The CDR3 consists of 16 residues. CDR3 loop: CASSPLYEGPTDTQYF.

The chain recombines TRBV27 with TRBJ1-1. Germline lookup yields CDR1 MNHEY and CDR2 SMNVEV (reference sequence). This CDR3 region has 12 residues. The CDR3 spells CASSFPAGEAFF.

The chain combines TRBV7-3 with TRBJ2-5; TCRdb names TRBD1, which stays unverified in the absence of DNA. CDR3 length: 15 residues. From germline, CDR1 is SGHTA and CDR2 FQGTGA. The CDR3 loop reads CASSLEPGDLETQYF.

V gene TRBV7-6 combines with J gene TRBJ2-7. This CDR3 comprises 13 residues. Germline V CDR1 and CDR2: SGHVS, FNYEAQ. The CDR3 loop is CASSPDGSYEQYF.

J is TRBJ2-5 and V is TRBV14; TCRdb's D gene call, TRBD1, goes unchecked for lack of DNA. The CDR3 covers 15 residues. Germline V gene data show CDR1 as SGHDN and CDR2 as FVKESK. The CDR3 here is CASSHYSRGRETQYF.

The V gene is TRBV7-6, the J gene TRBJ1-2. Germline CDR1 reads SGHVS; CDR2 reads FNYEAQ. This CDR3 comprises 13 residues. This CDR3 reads CASSLGVLYGYTF. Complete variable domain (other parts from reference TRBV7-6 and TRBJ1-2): GAGVSQSPRYKVTKRGQDVALRCDPISGHVSLYWYRQALGQGPEFLTYFNYEAQQDKSGLPNDRFSAERPEGSISTLTIQRTEQRDSAMYRCASSLGVLYGYTFGSGTRLTVV.